Listed below are T cell receptor beta chains from one sample, sequenced in a study of T cells in localized non-small cell lung cancer. Method: immunoSEQ multiplex PCR; TCRdb's copy keeps in-frame clones and lacks some. The sample has roughly 16,000 clones, around 89% seen once; the top ten hold 3% to 4%. The sequencing here drew on peripheral blood, taken before any cancer treatment. The receptor source for this set is a male donor aged 60 or older with stage II squamous cell lung carcinoma. The CDR3 runs from the conserved cysteine through the conserved F or W. Each record gives: D gene, V gene, CDR3 length, J gene, clone size, CDR3 protein, CDR3 DNA. D genes are given only for firm matches. Clone size appears in some rows only: once, few, many, or a class for an expanded clone.

d_call: .
v_call: TRBV4-2
cdr3_length: 16
j_call: TRBJ1-3
clone_size: .
cdr3_aa: CASSQEPGPSGNTIYF
cdr3_nt: TGTGCCAGCAGCCAAGAGCCGGGGCCTTCTGGAAACACCATATATTTT

d_call: .
v_call: TRBV18
cdr3_length: 16
j_call: TRBJ1-2
clone_size: .
cdr3_aa: CASSPAQAGVFYGYTF
cdr3_nt: TGTGCCAGCTCACCAGCGCAGGCAGGAGTCTTCTATGGCTACACCTTC

d_call: TRBD1
v_call: TRBV5-5
cdr3_length: 15
j_call: TRBJ1-1
clone_size: once
cdr3_aa: CASSLARAGGTEAFF
cdr3_nt: TGTGCCAGCAGCTTGGCCCGTGCAGGGGGCACTGAAGCTTTCTTT

d_call: .
v_call: TRBV7-9
cdr3_length: 13
j_call: TRBJ1-4
clone_size: .
cdr3_aa: CASSLSTNEKLFF
cdr3_nt: TGTGCCAGCAGCCTCTCGACTAATGAAAAACTGTTTTTT

d_call: .
v_call: TRBV27
cdr3_length: 13
j_call: TRBJ2-1
clone_size: .
cdr3_aa: CASGGALGNEQFF
cdr3_nt: TGTGCCAGCGGCGGGGCTCTGGGGAATGAGCAGTTCTTC

d_call: .
v_call: TRBV5-6
cdr3_length: 14
j_call: TRBJ2-2
clone_size: .
cdr3_aa: CASSLLASTGELFF
cdr3_nt: TGTGCCAGCAGCCTACTTGCTTCCACCGGGGAGCTGTTTTTT

d_call: .
v_call: TRBV27
cdr3_length: 16
j_call: TRBJ2-3
clone_size: .
cdr3_aa: CASSFRGLSSTDTQYF
cdr3_nt: TGTGCCAGCAGTTTTAGAGGACTATCTAGCACAGATACGCAGTATTTT

d_call: TRBD2
v_call: TRBV6-1
cdr3_length: 15
j_call: TRBJ2-2
clone_size: .
cdr3_aa: CASSARGRSTGELFF
cdr3_nt: TGTGCCAGCAGTGCGCGCGGGAGGAGCACCGGGGAGCTGTTTTTT

d_call: .
v_call: TRBV7-9
cdr3_length: 16
j_call: TRBJ1-2
clone_size: .
cdr3_aa: CASSSLSGLTNYGYTF
cdr3_nt: TGTGCCAGCAGCTCCCTCTCAGGGTTGACTAACTATGGCTACACCTTC

d_call: TRBD2
v_call: TRBV28
cdr3_length: 12
j_call: TRBJ2-7
clone_size: few
cdr3_aa: CASSLAAYEQYF
cdr3_nt: TGTGCCAGCAGTCTAGCGGCCTACGAGCAGTACTTC

d_call: .
v_call: TRBV29-1
cdr3_length: 14
j_call: TRBJ1-2
clone_size: .
cdr3_aa: CSVRPDSSNYGYTF
cdr3_nt: TGCAGCGTTAGACCGGACAGTTCTAACTATGGCTACACCTTC

d_call: TRBD1
v_call: TRBV13
cdr3_length: 13
j_call: TRBJ1-2
clone_size: few
cdr3_aa: CASSLGTGGGYTF
cdr3_nt: TGTGCCAGCAGCTTGGGGACAGGAGGTGGCTACACCTTC

d_call: .
v_call: TRBV30
cdr3_length: 13
j_call: TRBJ1-3
clone_size: .
cdr3_aa: CAWSVQQGNTIYF
cdr3_nt: TGTGCCTGGAGTGTACAACAGGGAAACACCATATATTTT

d_call: .
v_call: TRBV18
cdr3_length: 14
j_call: TRBJ2-4
clone_size: .
cdr3_aa: CASSPDRTKNIQYF
cdr3_nt: TGTGCCAGCTCACCCGACAGGACCAAAAACATTCAGTACTTC

d_call: TRBD2
v_call: TRBV19
cdr3_length: 15
j_call: TRBJ2-3
clone_size: .
cdr3_aa: CASSILAGGTDTQYF
cdr3_nt: TGTGCCAGTAGTATCCTAGCGGGAGGCACAGATACGCAGTATTTT

d_call: TRBD1
v_call: TRBV6-1
cdr3_length: 15
j_call: TRBJ1-1
clone_size: .
cdr3_aa: CASTNRGPMNTEAFF
cdr3_nt: TGTGCCAGCACCAACAGGGGGCCGATGAACACTGAAGCTTTCTTT